The 28 T cell receptor beta chains listed next were all sequenced from one sample in a study of technical replicates of blood from a handful of donors. Here immunoSEQ multiplex PCR was the method, and the copy in TCRdb shows in-frame clones only, minus some. Of 76,000 or so clones in the sample, 75% to 95% are singletons; the top ten hold 0.25%. Sequencing used T cells isolated from PBMCs. The receptor set was obtained from a human donor in good health.

The rearrangement joins TRBV5-1 to TRBJ2-7, with D possibly being TRBD1 (5 bases). Germline V lookup: CDR1 SGHRS, CDR2 YFSETQ. The CDR3 has 12 amino acids. Trimming removed 0 bases from V and 6 bases from J, with 7 bases in between. The CDR3 spells CASSLVGREQYF. The CDR3 DNA sequence: TGCGCCAGCAGCTTGGTGGGGCGCGAGCAGTACTTC.

J is TRBJ2-7 and V is TRBV30; 12 bases are a match to TRBD1. The length of the CDR3 is 15 residues. Losses at the gene ends were 5 bases for V and 3 bases for J; bases not matched to a gene: 8. Germline CDR1 is GTSNPN and CDR2 is SVGIG (reference sequence). CDR3 region: CAWDPGTGGFYEQYF. CDR3 nucleotide sequence: TGTGCCTGGGACCCCGGGACAGGGGGCTTCTACGAGCAGTACTTC.

The genes are TRBV27 and TRBJ1-1; TRBD1 matches at 9 bases. Germline assignment: CDR1 MNHEY and CDR2 SMNVEV (reference sequence). This CDR3 spans 14 amino acids. J lost 2 bases, V lost 5 bases, and 3 bases had no gene match. The DNA of the CDR3 is TGTGCCAGCAGTATAACAGGGGGCAACACTGAAGCTTTCTTT. Translation: CASSITGGNTEAFF.

The chain carries TRBV28 and TRBJ1-2; D gene unclear. The germline gives CDR1 MDHEN, CDR2 SYDVKM. This CDR3 is 14 amino acids long. The V end was cut by 6 bases, the J end by 2 bases, with 13 bases between. For the CDR3, the DNA is TGTGCCAGCAGGCCCCGTCTAAGCAACTATGGCTACACCTTC. Encoded protein: CASRPRLSNYGYTF.

The V and J genes are TRBV6-1 and TRBJ1-4, with 9 bases fitting TRBD1. Per germline, CDR1 MNHNS and CDR2 SASEGT. The CDR3 is 15 residues long. Germline trimming cut 1 base from V and 6 bases from J; bases unmatched to any gene: 3. CDR3 sequence: CASSEGDREYEKLFF. In DNA form, the CDR3 reads TGTGCCAGCAGTGAAGGGGACAGGGAATATGAAAAACTGTTTTTT.

The gene calls are TRBV11-2 and TRBJ2-7, with D possibly TRBD1 on 5 matching bases. Germline V CDR1 and CDR2: SGHAT, FQNNGV. With 2 bases removed from V and 2 bases from J, the gap between germline ends came to 10 bases. The length of the CDR3 is 14 residues. CDR3 bases: TGTGCCAGCAGCTTATGGGGCGATACCTACGAGCAGTACTTC. Protein: CASSLWGDTYEQYF.

CDR3 DNA: TGTGCCAGTAGTGTTGACAGCCTGAGCTCCTATAATTCACCCCTCCACTTT. This translates into CASSVDSLSSYNSPLHF. V and J are TRBV19 and TRBJ1-6; tentatively, D is TRBD1 (5 bases). Germline-derived CDR1 and CDR2 are LNHDA and SQIVND (reference sequence). Trimming took 5 bases from V and 0 from J, leaving 14 bases between them. CDR3 length: 17 amino acids.

This chain links TRBV15 with TRBJ2-1; 11 bases match TRBD2. V lost 5 bases, J lost 7 bases, and 7 bases stayed unmatched. This CDR3 is built from 15 residues. Germline-derived CDR1 and CDR2 are LNHNV and YYDKDF (reference sequence). The CDR3 DNA follows: TGTGCCACCAGCCCTGGGACTAGCGGCAAAAATGAGCAGTTCTTC. As protein: CATSPGTSGKNEQFF.

V usage is TRBV6-5 and J usage is TRBJ2-5; the match to TRBD2 covers 7 bases. Germline assignment: CDR1 MNHEY and CDR2 SVGAGI. After removal of 2 bases from V and 5 bases from J, the junction contained 2 bases not matched to a gene. The CDR3 loop spans 13 amino acids. CDR3 sequence (DNA): TGTGCCAGCAGTTACAGAGCGGGGGAGACCCAGTACTTC. It specifies CASSYRAGETQYF.

This chain's CDR3 is CSVERTGLNYGYTF. In DNA form, the CDR3 reads TGCAGCGTTGAAAGGACAGGGTTGAATTATGGCTACACCTTC. The chain has TRBV29-1 and TRBJ1-2; 8 nucleotides line up with TRBD1. The germline CDR1 and CDR2 sequences are SQVTM and ANQGSEA. CDR3 length: 14 amino acids. Trimming removed 2 bases from V and 5 bases from J; junction bases left unmatched: 7.

The chain combines TRBV19 with TRBJ1-1; D may be TRBD1 (5 bases). CDR3 length: 15 amino acids. V lost 0 bases and J lost 3, with 11 bases in between. Germline CDR1 reads LNHDA; CDR2 reads SQIVND (reference sequence). Here the CDR3 reads CASSIDGRVDTEAFF. DNA for the CDR3: TGTGCCAGTAGTATAGACGGCAGGGTTGACACTGAAGCTTTCTTT.

The V gene is TRBV28, the J gene TRBJ2-3; D call uncertain. This CDR3 spans 9 amino acids. CDR1 MDHEN and CDR2 SYDVKM come from the germline V gene. V lost 8 bases to trimming and J lost 15 bases, with 12 bases between them. CDR3 region: CASGPQYYF. The CDR3 DNA reads TGTGCCAGCGGGCCACAATACTATTTT. Looking up the rest from reference TRBV28 and TRBJ2-3 gives the full variable domain: DVKVTQSSRYLVKRTGEKVFLECVQDMDHENMFWYRQDPGLGLRLIYFSYDVKMKEKGDIPEGYSVSREKKERFSLILESASTNQTSMYLCASGPQYYFGPGTRLTVL.

The rearrangement joins TRBV5-1 to TRBJ2-7; D gene unclear. Germline V gives CDR1 SGHRS, CDR2 YFSETQ. The CDR3 length is 14 residues. V lost 3 bases, J lost 7 bases, and 17 bases lay in between. The CDR3: CASSYDPATREQYF. The CDR3 DNA sequence: TGCGCCAGCAGCTACGACCCGGCCACGCGGGAGCAGTACTTC.

This clone was recorded only once. The chain employs TRBV6-9 and TRBJ1-4, with a weak D call TRBD1 (5 bases). Per germline, CDR1 MNHGY and CDR2 SVAAGI. Deletions cut 5 bases from V and 7 bases from J, with 29 bases between. The CDR3 has 19 amino acids. The CDR3, as DNA: TGTGCCAGCAGTACGATGTCTCCCCGACAGTGGAGGGAGATTGAAAAACTGTTTTTT. Amino acids: CASSTMSPRQWREIEKLFF.

The chain links TRBV28 to TRBJ2-5; 10 bases map to TRBD1. From germline, CDR1 is MDHEN and CDR2 SYDVKM. The CDR3 consists of 15 residues. J was trimmed by 4 bases and V by 4 bases; bases with no gene match: 6. The CDR3 DNA sequence: TGTGCCAGCAGTTGGGGGACAGGGGCGGGAGAGACCCAGTACTTC. Translating gives CASSWGTGAGETQYF.

The V and J genes are TRBV6-5 and TRBJ2-7; 9 bases align to TRBD1. The CDR3 covers 15 residues. The germline gives CDR1 MNHEY, CDR2 SVGAGI. V lost 2 bases, J lost 2 bases, and 4 bases stayed unmatched. The CDR3 spells CASSYGGQGTYEQYF. The CDR3, as DNA: TGTGCCAGCAGTTACGGGGGACAGGGCACCTACGAGCAGTACTTC.

V and J are TRBV27 and TRBJ2-7; perhaps TRBD2 as D (5 bases). Deletions cut 2 bases from V and 1 base from J, with 12 bases between. This CDR3 is built from 15 residues. CDR1 is MNHEY, CDR2 SMNVEV, per germline (reference sequence). CDR3 coding DNA: TGTGCCAGCAGTTTAGGGAGAACCAGGTCCTACGAGCAGTACTTC. Residues: CASSLGRTRSYEQYF.

The J gene is TRBJ1-5, the V gene TRBV18; D remains ambiguous. CDR1 KGHSH and CDR2 LQKENI come from the germline V gene. Trimming stripped 6 bases from V and 7 bases from J, with 13 bases between. CDR3 length equals 13 residues. CDR3 nucleotide sequence: TGTGCCAGCTCCACCAGCCAGGAACAGCCCCAGCATTTT. Encoded protein: CASSTSQEQPQHF. The variable domain in full, with the rest retrieved from reference TRBV18 and TRBJ1-5, is NAGVMQNPRHLVRRRGQEARLRCSPMKGHSHVYWYRQLPEEGLKFMVYLQKENIIDESGMPKERFSAEFPKEGPSILRIQQVVRGDSAAYFCASSTSQEQPQHFGDGTRLSIL.

V and J are TRBV27 and TRBJ2-1, with D maybe TRBD2 (5 bases). Germline V gene sequence: CDR1 MNHEY, CDR2 SMNVEV (reference sequence). Between the trimmed V and J ends, which lost 3 bases and 4 bases, there was a span of 13 bases. The CDR3 has 15 amino acids. Here the CDR3 DNA reads TGTGCCAGCAGTTTTAATAGCGACCCTTACAATGAGCAGTTCTTC. It specifies CASSFNSDPYNEQFF.

Worth noting for this clone: One end of the junction varies from germline; a read error may be responsible. The V call is TRBV4-1, the J call TRBJ2-3, with D possibly being TRBD2 (7 bases). This CDR3 has 16 residues. The germline CDR1 and CDR2 sequences are MGHRA and YSYEKL. Here the CDR3 DNA reads TGCGCCAGCAGGCAAGGGGGGCGGGGGCTCACAGATACGCAGTATTTT. Protein: CASRQGGRGLTDTQYF.

The chain uses TRBV7-3 and TRBJ1-6; TRBD1 agrees at 7 bases. The junction had 4 bases not matched to a gene; V was cut back by 4 bases and J by 7 bases. Germline CDR1 reads SGHTA; CDR2 reads FQGTGA. The CDR3 is made up of 14 amino acids. CDR3 protein: CASSSGTANSPLHF. The CDR3 DNA reads TGTGCCAGCAGCTCCGGGACAGCGAATTCACCCCTCCACTTT.

The chain carries TRBV19 and TRBJ1-5; TRBD1 matches 7 bases. The CDR3 is 15 amino acids. V was clipped by 0 bases and J by 6 bases; unmatched bases: 5. CDR1 and CDR2 (germline): LNHDA, SQIVND (reference sequence). The CDR3 DNA reads as TGTGCCAGTAGTATAGATGGCAGGGGGTTTCAGCCCCAGCATTTT. Protein sequence: CASSIDGRGFQPQHF.

The rearrangement uses TRBV5-1 and TRBJ2-1, with 10 bases matching TRBD1. V was clipped by 4 bases and J by 8 bases; unmatched bases: 15. The CDR3 has 17 amino acids. Germline V gives CDR1 SGHRS, CDR2 YFSETQ. CDR3 region: CASSPTAQDRGWHEQFF. The CDR3 coding sequence is TGCGCCAGCAGCCCCACGGCGCAGGACAGGGGGTGGCATGAGCAGTTCTTC.

The chain recombines TRBV5-8 with TRBJ1-6, with 7 bases identical to TRBD1. V was pared by 4 bases and J by 0 bases, with 7 bases of the junction left unmatched. The CDR3 contains 17 residues. The germline CDR1 and CDR2 sequences are SGHTS and YDEGEE. CDR3 sequence reads: CASSVRGGSSYNSPLHF. Here the CDR3 DNA reads TGTGCCAGCAGCGTTAGAGGGGGCAGCTCCTATAATTCACCCCTCCACTTT.

The rearrangement joins TRBV6-1 to TRBJ2-7, with TRBD2 identical over 7 bases. V dropped 2 bases and J dropped 5; count of bases not matched to a gene: 3. This CDR3 region has 13 residues. The germline V gene encodes CDR1 MNHNS and CDR2 SASEGT. The CDR3 DNA reads TGTGCCAGCAGTGAAATTGGGGGGGACGAGCAGTACTTC. Its translation: CASSEIGGDEQYF.

CDR3 DNA: TGCGCCAGCAGCTTGGGACAGGGTGATGGCACTGAAGCTTTCTTT. As protein: CASSLGQGDGTEAFF. The chain recombines TRBV5-1 with TRBJ1-1; 7 bases align to TRBD1. CDR3 length: 15 residues. Germline V gene lookup returns CDR1 SGHRS and CDR2 YFSETQ. After removal of 0 bases from V and 4 bases from J, the junction contained 6 bases not matched to a gene. The whole variable domain, filled in from reference TRBV5-1 and TRBJ1-1, reads KAGVTQTPRYLIKTRGQQVTLSCSPISGHRSVSWYQQTPGQGLQFLFEYFSETQRNKGNFPGRFSGRQFSNSRSEMNVSTLELGDSALYLCASSLGQGDGTEAFFGQGTRLTVV.

The J gene is TRBJ1-2, the V gene TRBV5-5; tentative D call: TRBD1 (6 bases). From germline, CDR1 is SGHKS and CDR2 YYEKEE (reference sequence). Trimming removed 2 bases from V and 3 bases from J, with 8 bases in between. CDR3 size: 13 residues. CDR3 sequence: CASSLSGDYGYTF. CDR3 in DNA: TGTGCCAGCAGCTTATCAGGGGACTATGGCTACACCTTC.

This clone has just one count. The genes are TRBV4-1 and TRBJ2-7; TRBD2 matches 8 bases. The V gene end was trimmed by 4 bases and the J gene end by 0 bases; junction bases not matched to a gene: 5. The CDR3 contains 15 residues. CDR1 MGHRA and CDR2 YSYEKL come from the germline V gene. Written as DNA, the CDR3 is TGCGCCAGCAGCCCACAGACTAGCGCCTCCTACGAGCAGTACTTC. This encodes CASSPQTSASYEQYF.